The 28 T cell receptor beta chains given below trace back to one sample, sequenced in a study of graft-versus-host responses after intestinal transplantation. Sequenced by immunoSEQ multiplex PCR; TCRdb stores in-frame clones only, minus some. The sample gives roughly 97,000 clones, 90% to 95% of which show up once; roughly 0.2% is in the top ten. These receptors have no identified antigens. The material was unstimulated CD4+ T cells sorted from spleen or lymph node cells, obtained before transplant. All receptors come from a human donor who was the organ donor for an intestinal transplant.

The chain has TRBV9 and TRBJ1-3; TRBD1 is a possible D gene (5 bases). Germline V CDR1 and CDR2: SGDLS, YYNGEE. The CDR3 spans 16 residues. V lost 0 bases, J lost 2 bases, and 12 bases lay in between. This CDR3 is CASSVGGRAPGNTIYF. The CDR3 coding sequence is TGTGCCAGCAGCGTAGGGGGGAGGGCCCCTGGAAACACCATATATTTT.

This chain uses TRBV29-1 with TRBJ2-1, with D possibly being TRBD2 (5 bases). Germline loops: CDR1 SQVTM, CDR2 ANQGSEA. The CDR3 extends over 12 amino acids. Trimming cost V 8 bases and J 4 bases, with 12 bases left between them. CDR3 in amino acids: CSLRTYYNEQFF. The CDR3 DNA is TGCAGCTTAAGGACTTATTACAATGAGCAGTTCTTC.

The table lists this clone with a few counts. The gene calls are TRBV6-6 and TRBJ1-5; 8 nucleotides match TRBD1. The germline CDR1 and CDR2 sequences are MNHNY and SVGAGI (reference sequence). The CDR3 spans 15 residues. J lost 4 bases, V lost 5 bases, and 7 bases had no gene match. This CDR3 is CASSQGQGRNQPQHF. DNA of the CDR3: TGTGCCAGCAGTCAAGGACAGGGAAGAAATCAGCCCCAGCATTTT.

The chain links TRBV12-5 to TRBJ1-5; 10 nucleotides match TRBD1. The V segment lost 4 bases and the J segment 0 bases; nucleotides outside the gene matches: 12. This CDR3 is 19 amino acids long. Looked up from germline, CDR1 is LGHNT and CDR2 is FRNRAP. The CDR3 loop is CASGSPLGQGRYSNQPQHF. The CDR3 region has the DNA TGTGCTAGTGGTTCCCCTTTGGGACAGGGGAGATATAGCAATCAGCCCCAGCATTTT.

For the CDR3, the DNA is TGTGCCAGTAGTATCCCCAGGGACAGGAGTTCCTCTGGGGCCAACGTCCTGACTTTC. Translating it yields CASSIPRDRSSSGANVLTF. The chain couples TRBV19 to TRBJ2-6, with 8 bases fitting TRBD1. The junction had 10 bases not matched to a gene; V was cut back by 3 bases and J by 0 bases. The CDR3 consists of 19 residues. Looked up from germline, CDR1 is LNHDA and CDR2 is SQIVND (reference sequence).

The sample holds a few counts of this clone. The genes are TRBV7-3 and TRBJ1-2; 9 bases map to TRBD1. The CDR3 extends over 15 amino acids. Germline V CDR1 and CDR2: SGHTA, FQGTGA. V was clipped by 6 bases and J by 7 bases; unmatched bases: 12. The CDR3 loop reads CASRTGGAGVFGYTF. The CDR3 nucleotides are TGTGCCAGCAGAACAGGGGGCGCAGGGGTCTTTGGCTACACCTTC.

The chain combines TRBV19 with TRBJ1-1; 8 nucleotides agree with TRBD1. The V gene's germline CDR1 is LNHDA and CDR2 SQIVND (reference sequence). The CDR3 is 15 residues long. V was clipped by 1 base and J by 5 bases; unmatched bases: 6. The CDR3 protein is CASSIVTGARTEAFF. The CDR3 DNA reads TGTGCCAGTAGTATAGTGACAGGGGCACGGACTGAAGCTTTCTTT.

The chain joins TRBV4-1 to TRBJ1-1, with D possibly TRBD1 on 5 matching bases. The CDR3 has 16 amino acids. The germline V gene encodes CDR1 MGHRA and CDR2 YSYEKL. With 0 bases removed from V and 1 base from J, the gap between germline ends came to 12 bases. The CDR3 region is CASSQESGLRNTEAFF. The CDR3 coding sequence is TGCGCCAGCAGCCAAGAGTCAGGGCTTCGGAACACTGAAGCTTTCTTT.

V gene TRBV5-1 combines with J gene TRBJ2-5, with TRBD2 as a possible D gene (5 bases). Germline lookup yields CDR1 SGHRS and CDR2 YFSETQ. The CDR3 is 16 amino acids. V dropped 5 bases and J dropped 3 bases, with 20 bases sitting between them. The CDR3 bases are TGCGCCAGCAGTTATGATCTCCGGCCGGGGAAAGAGACCCAGTACTTC. Translated: CASSYDLRPGKETQYF.

Notes on this clone: Other DNA sequences of this sample code for an identical CDR3. This chain uses TRBV6-5 with TRBJ2-7; possibly TRBD2 for D (7 bases). The ends were cut back, 2 bases at V and 0 bases at J, with 8 bases in the middle. Germline V gene data show CDR1 as MNHEY and CDR2 as SVGAGI. The CDR3 loop spans 14 amino acids. CDR3 bases: TGTGCCAGCAGTTACGGGGGGGCCTCCTACGAGCAGTACTTC. Its protein is CASSYGGASYEQYF.

This rearrangement joins TRBV28 to TRBJ2-3; D gene uncertain. This CDR3 is built from 13 residues. The V gene lost 8 bases and the J gene lost 4 bases, with 13 bases spanning the gap. CDR1 and CDR2 from the germline V gene are MDHEN and SYDVKM. This chain's CDR3 is CASRKIEADTQYF. Written as DNA, the CDR3 is TGTGCCAGCCGAAAAATCGAGGCAGATACGCAGTATTTT.

CDR3: CASSSGTSGVYQETQYF. The DNA of the CDR3 is TGTGCCAGCAGCTCCGGGACTAGCGGGGTGTACCAAGAGACCCAGTACTTC. This chain uses TRBV5-4 with TRBJ2-5; 13 nucleotides match TRBD2. The CDR3 length is 17 residues. V was clipped by 3 bases and J by 0 bases; unmatched bases: 5. Per the germline V gene, CDR1 is SGHNT and CDR2 is YYREEE (reference sequence).

V and J are TRBV6-5 and TRBJ1-2, with D perhaps TRBD1 (5 bases). Germline CDR1 reads MNHEY; CDR2 reads SVGAGI. V lost 5 bases, J lost 4 bases, and 14 bases lay in between. The CDR3 spans 14 residues. The CDR3 coding sequence is TGTGCCAGCAGTGCCCCAGGGTTGGGCTATGGCTACACCTTC. Encoded protein: CASSAPGLGYGYTF.

The chain uses TRBV19 and TRBJ1-2, with D possibly matching TRBD1 (6 bases). CDR1 is LNHDA and CDR2 is SQIVND in the germline V gene (reference sequence). This CDR3 has 14 residues. The V end was cut by 5 bases, the J end by 7 bases, with 17 bases between. Here the CDR3 DNA reads TGTGCCAGTAGTGAGCCAGGGGCCTCCGCTGGCTACACCTTC. Translating gives CASSEPGASAGYTF.

The sample holds one count of this clone. The V gene is TRBV4-1, the J gene TRBJ2-3; 12 bases are shared with TRBD2. Germline V gene sequence: CDR1 MGHRA, CDR2 YSYEKL. V lost 3 bases to trimming and J lost 0 bases; unmatched junction nucleotides: 4. The CDR3 spans 17 residues. CDR3 residues: CASSQGTSGSSTDTQYF. In DNA form, the CDR3 reads TGCGCCAGCAGCCAGGGGACTAGCGGGTCTAGCACAGATACGCAGTATTTT.

The chain is built from TRBV19 and TRBJ2-7, with a tentative D call TRBD1 (5 bases). Germline lookup yields CDR1 LNHDA and CDR2 SQIVND (reference sequence). With 3 bases removed from V and 4 bases from J, the gap between germline ends came to 22 bases. The CDR3 is 17 residues long. The CDR3 protein is CASSMRGAVTTGYEQYF. The CDR3, as DNA: TGTGCCAGTAGTATGCGTGGGGCCGTTACCACAGGATACGAGCAGTACTTC. Full variable domain (remainder filled in from reference TRBV19 and TRBJ2-7): DGGITQSPKYLFRKEGQNVTLSCEQNLNHDAMYWYRQDPGQGLRLIYYSQIVNDFQKGDIAEGYSVSREKKESFPLTVTSAQKNPTAFYLCASSMRGAVTTGYEQYFGPGTRLTVT.

This clone came up once. V is TRBV2 and J is TRBJ1-1, with 7 nucleotides matching TRBD1. Germline V gene data show CDR1 as SNHLY and CDR2 as FYNNEI. CDR3 length equals 14 residues. Trimming took 2 bases from V and 7 from J; bases not matched to a gene: 7. CDR3 amino acids: CASSEWRGDSEAFF. CDR3 DNA: TGTGCCAGCAGTGAATGGCGTGGGGACAGTGAAGCTTTCTTT.

This chain connects TRBV4-3 to TRBJ2-3; 9 nucleotides line up with TRBD2. Per the germline V gene, CDR1 is LGHNA and CDR2 is YSLEER. The CDR3 has 18 amino acids. V gave up 2 bases and J gave up 2 bases; unmatched junction bases: 11. CDR3 protein: CASSQHPLAGGATDTQYF. For the CDR3, the DNA is TGCGCCAGCAGCCAACACCCCCTCGCGGGGGGGGCCACAGATACGCAGTATTTT.

The V and J genes are TRBV7-6 and TRBJ1-6; TRBD1 might be the D (5 bases). Looked up from germline, CDR1 is SGHVS and CDR2 is FNYEAQ. The CDR3 totals 20 residues. Trimming took off 1 base at V and 4 bases at J, with 23 bases between the two ends. The DNA for the CDR3 is TGTGCCAGCAGCTTAGGGGAATGGTTTGGGGCTCCGAGTTATAATTCACCCCTCCACTTT. It codes for CASSLGEWFGAPSYNSPLHF.

The chain is built from TRBV18 and TRBJ1-5, with a weak D call TRBD1 (6 bases). V lost 2 bases to trimming and J lost 3 bases, with 11 bases between them. Germline V lookup: CDR1 KGHSH, CDR2 LQKENI. The CDR3 has 15 amino acids. Written as DNA, the CDR3 is TGTGCCAGCTCACCAAAAGGACAGAACAATCAGCCCCAGCATTTT. As protein: CASSPKGQNNQPQHF.

This clone was observed a single time. The chain recombines TRBV5-8 with TRBJ1-6; D is perhaps TRBD1 (5 bases). The CDR3 spans 14 residues. Trimming shortened V by 0 bases and J by 10 bases, and 11 bases separated the two germline ends. Germline lookup yields CDR1 SGHTS and CDR2 YDEGEE. In DNA, the CDR3 is TGTGCCAGCAGCTTGGAATGGGGCATCTCACCCCTCCACTTT. This sequence encodes CASSLEWGISPLHF.

The chain has TRBV5-1 and TRBJ1-3; TRBD1 aligns across 7 bases. The CDR3 length is 15 residues. After removal of 2 bases from V and 0 bases from J, the junction contained 2 bases not matched to a gene. The germline V gene encodes CDR1 SGHRS and CDR2 YFSETQ. This chain's CDR3 is CASSLGTASGNTIYF. The CDR3 nucleotides are TGCGCCAGCAGCTTAGGGACAGCCTCTGGAAACACCATATATTTT.

The chain employs TRBV5-1 and TRBJ1-6, with 7 bases identical to TRBD1. The germline gives CDR1 SGHRS, CDR2 YFSETQ. The length of the CDR3 is 16 residues. The J segment lost 5 bases and the V segment lost 0 bases, leaving 5 bases of the junction unmatched. CDR3 region: CASSLARGMDNSPLHF. CDR3 bases: TGCGCCAGCAGCTTGGCCAGGGGGATGGATAATTCACCCCTCCACTTT.

The J gene is TRBJ2-7, the V gene TRBV18; D may be TRBD1 (5 bases). The V end lost 3 bases, the J end lost 7 bases, and 19 bases lay between the germline ends. This CDR3 is built from 15 residues. Per germline, CDR1 KGHSH and CDR2 LQKENI. CDR3 sequence reads: CASSPQGLNVGEQYF. The DNA of the CDR3 is TGTGCCAGCTCACCCCAGGGCCTGAACGTCGGGGAGCAGTACTTC. The variable domain in full, completed from reference TRBV18 and TRBJ2-7, reads NAGVMQNPRHLVRRRGQEARLRCSPMKGHSHVYWYRQLPEEGLKFMVYLQKENIIDESGMPKERFSAEFPKEGPSILRIQQVVRGDSAAYFCASSPQGLNVGEQYFGPGTRLTVT.

The rearrangement joins TRBV6-5 to TRBJ2-7, with 7 bases that match TRBD2. Germline loops: CDR1 MNHEY, CDR2 SVGAGI. This CDR3 contains 16 residues. The V segment lost 2 bases and the J segment 2 bases; nucleotides outside the gene matches: 9. The CDR3 coding sequence is TGTGCCAGCAGTTACGGGATGCGGGGGAATACCTACGAGCAGTACTTC. Protein product: CASSYGMRGNTYEQYF.

On this clone itself: Its ends do not fully match the called genes, so a read error is possible. The rearrangement joins TRBV6-4 to TRBJ1-2; no clear D gene. Germline loops: CDR1 MRHNA, CDR2 SNTAGT. This CDR3 has 18 amino acids. CDR3: CASSDSIPREIGHVGSIF. Here the CDR3 DNA reads TGTGCCAGCAGTGACTCGATCCCCCGGGAGATCGGCCATGTAGGCTCGATCTTC.

CDR3 sequence (DNA): TGTGCCAGCAGCCCGGACAGGGGGCGCATCCAAGCTTTCTTT. Translated, it gives CASSPDRGRIQAFF. V is TRBV11-2 and J is TRBJ1-1; TRBD1 matches at 11 bases. Germline CDR1 is SGHAT and CDR2 is FQNNGV. V lost 5 bases to trimming and J lost 9 bases; unmatched junction nucleotides: 8. This CDR3 comprises 14 residues.

This rearrangement joins TRBV7-9 to TRBJ2-7; 10 nucleotides align to TRBD1. V dropped 0 bases and J dropped 2; count of bases not matched to a gene: 1. The CDR3 is 15 amino acids. Germline CDR1 is SEHNR and CDR2 is FQNEAQ (reference sequence). CDR3 sequence: CASSLAGTGAYEQYF. CDR3 DNA: TGTGCCAGCAGCTTAGCGGGGACAGGGGCCTACGAGCAGTACTTC.